This T cell receptor (beta chain) is from a study of regulatory T cells in long-lasting Graves disease. This clonotype was recorded many times. Time point described: persistent/refractory GD, antithyroid drugs over 5 years with positive TRAb. Making the TCR library involved RNA that had been extracted from PBMCs. The trim removed 1 base at V and 5 bases at J, leaving 5 bases unmatched. This CDR3 has 13 amino acids. Germline CDR1 GTSNPN, CDR2 SVGIG (reference sequence). With iRepertoire HTBI primers and Arm-PCR of CDR3 regions, TCR beta libraries were built. In the original workflow: Identification across samples found some 60 TRBV and roughly 14 TRBJ segments. Each CDR3 protein is one row after TCRdb ran MiXCR on the multiplex PCR reads. V and J calls and clone size were set by TCRdb, not the authors. The sample lists about 290,000 distinct CDR3 sequences, roughly a fifth seen once, with around 50% in the top ten.

This receptor was identified in a female donor with Graves disease. Sequencing was performed on peripheral blood mononuclear cells (PBMCs), taken when the disease was refractory, from a patient treated with antithyroid drugs. V usage is TRBV30 and J usage is TRBJ2-7; TRBD2 matches 7 bases. The CDR3 DNA sequence: TGTGCCTGGAGTGGAACGGGAGGCGACGAGCAGTACTTC. It is translated as CAWSGTGGDEQYF.